The 11 T cell receptor beta chains reported below all come from one sample, sequenced in a study of shared clonotypes between healthy human individuals. Terminally differentiated effector memory CD45RA+ cells were excluded from the naive CD8 cells, which were CD45RO-negative and positively selected for CCR7. Data came from immunoSEQ multiplex PCR; TCRdb stores just in-frame clones and leaves some out. The table lists about 600,000 clones, around 95% of them singletons. The specimen was naive CD8+ T cells sorted from blood. These receptor sequences come from a woman aged 25-40 years in good health.

The genes are TRBV5-6 and TRBJ2-6; D is unresolved. V gave up 4 bases and J gave up 1 base, with 9 bases separating them. Germline CDR1 and CDR2: SGHDT and YYEEEE. The CDR3 is 15 residues long. CDR3 amino acids: CASSLQASGANVLTF. CDR3 sequence (DNA): TGTGCCAGCAGCCTCCAGGCATCTGGGGCCAACGTCCTGACTTTC.

J is TRBJ1-1 and V is TRBV7-9, with a possible D match to TRBD1 (5 bases). The CDR3 totals 12 residues. V was clipped by 5 bases and J by 14 bases, with 18 bases between them. Germline-derived CDR1 and CDR2 are SEHNR and FQNEAQ (reference sequence). The CDR3 is CASSRDLITWFF. DNA for the CDR3: TGTGCCAGCAGCAGGGACCTAATAACGTGGTTCTTT.

This clone was recorded only once. This sequence joins TRBV27 and TRBJ2-1; TRBD2 matches 8 bases. Unmatched junction bases numbered 8, after V lost 7 bases and J lost 6 bases. Germline values: CDR1 MNHEY, CDR2 SMNVEV (reference sequence). This CDR3 is 14 amino acids long. The CDR3: CASTHRTSLNEQFF. The DNA of the CDR3 is TGTGCCAGCACCCACAGGACTAGCCTCAATGAGCAGTTCTTC.

The rearrangement links TRBV5-6 to TRBJ2-1; 12 bases fit TRBD2. The CDR3 is 16 residues long. V lost 6 bases to trimming and J lost 14 bases; unmatched junction nucleotides: 18. Germline V gene lookup returns CDR1 SGHDT and CDR2 YYEEEE. In DNA, the CDR3 is TGTGCCAGCACCTTAATGGCGGGGCTAGCGGGAGGGCCGGAGTTCTTC. Protein sequence: CASTLMAGLAGGPEFF. The whole variable domain, filled in from reference TRBV5-6 and TRBJ2-1, reads DAGVTQSPTHLIKTRGQQVTLRCSPKSGHDTVSWYQQALGQGPQFIFQYYEEEERQRGNFPDRFSGHQFPNYSSELNVNALLLGDSALYLCASTLMAGLAGGPEFFGPGTRLTVL.

The gene calls are TRBV27 and TRBJ2-1; D may match TRBD1 or TRBD2 (5 bases each). CDR1 is MNHEY, CDR2 SMNVEV, per germline (reference sequence). This CDR3 comprises 14 residues. Trimming shortened V by 3 bases and J by 5 bases, and 11 bases separated the two germline ends. The CDR3 is CASSLRGPHNEQFF. The CDR3 DNA follows: TGTGCCAGCAGTTTGAGGGGCCCACACAATGAGCAGTTCTTC.

CDR3 protein: CASSSEGTSGRLYNEQFF. CDR3 DNA: TGCGCCAGCAGCTCGGAGGGGACTAGCGGGAGGCTATACAATGAGCAGTTCTTC. V and J are TRBV5-1 and TRBJ2-1; 15 nucleotides match TRBD2. Looked up from germline, CDR1 is SGHRS and CDR2 is YFSETQ. J lost 4 bases, V lost 3 bases, and 8 bases had no gene match. The CDR3 loop spans 18 amino acids.

The rearrangement links TRBV19 to TRBJ2-7; D not resolved. Trimming cost V 3 bases and J 0 bases, with 9 bases left between them. In germline, CDR1 is LNHDA, CDR2 SQIVND (reference sequence). This CDR3 has 14 amino acids. The CDR3 reads CASSIDSLSYEQYF. The DNA for the CDR3 is TGTGCCAGTAGTATCGATAGCCTCTCCTACGAGCAGTACTTC.

This sequence joins TRBV27 and TRBJ2-1, with TRBD2 identical over 14 bases. The CDR3 has 15 residues. Losses at the gene ends were 6 bases for V and 4 bases for J; bases not matched to a gene: 2. The V gene's germline CDR1 is MNHEY and CDR2 SMNVEV (reference sequence). CDR3 sequence reads: CASRGLAGDYNEQFF. The CDR3 nucleotides read TGTGCCAGCAGGGGACTAGCGGGAGATTACAATGAGCAGTTCTTC.

Concerning this clone: The sample carries other DNA sequences with the same CDR3. The V gene is TRBV9, the J gene TRBJ2-3; TRBD2 might be the D (6 bases). The CDR3 has 14 residues. Germline lookup yields CDR1 SGDLS and CDR2 YYNGEE. With 2 bases removed from V and 2 bases from J, the gap between germline ends came to 9 bases. In DNA form, the CDR3 reads TGTGCCAGCAGCGTTGGCGGGAACACAGATACGCAGTATTTT. Its protein product is CASSVGGNTDTQYF.

This clone occurred once. The genes are TRBV19 and TRBJ2-2; 7 nucleotides line up with TRBD2. The V gene's germline CDR1 is LNHDA and CDR2 SQIVND (reference sequence). This CDR3 is built from 15 residues. The V segment lost 3 bases and the J segment 6 bases; nucleotides outside the gene matches: 7. CDR3 amino acids: CASSIGGRGAGELFF. CDR3 coding DNA: TGTGCCAGTAGTATCGGCGGGAGAGGTGCCGGGGAGCTGTTTTTT.

Regarding this clone: The same CDR3 can be traced to other DNA sequences in this sample. This chain links TRBV27 with TRBJ2-3, with TRBD2 matching over 10 bases. V dropped 5 bases and J dropped 1; count of bases not matched to a gene: 3. Germline assignment: CDR1 MNHEY and CDR2 SMNVEV (reference sequence). This CDR3 comprises 15 residues. For the CDR3, the DNA is TGTGCCAGCAGTCTCGGGACTAGCGGCACAGATACGCAGTATTTT. Amino acids: CASSLGTSGTDTQYF.